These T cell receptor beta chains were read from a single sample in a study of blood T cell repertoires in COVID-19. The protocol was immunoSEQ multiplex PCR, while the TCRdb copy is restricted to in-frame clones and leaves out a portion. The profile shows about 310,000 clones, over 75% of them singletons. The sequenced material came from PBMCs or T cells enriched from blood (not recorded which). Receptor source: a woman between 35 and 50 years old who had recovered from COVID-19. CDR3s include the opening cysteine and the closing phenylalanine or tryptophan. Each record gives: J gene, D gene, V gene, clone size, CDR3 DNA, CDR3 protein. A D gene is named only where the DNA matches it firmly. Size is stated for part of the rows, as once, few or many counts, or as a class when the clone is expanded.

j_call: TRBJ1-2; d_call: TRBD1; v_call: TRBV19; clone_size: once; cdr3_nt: TGTGCCAGTAGCCCCGGTATAGGGGGCGTAGACTATGGCTACACCTTC; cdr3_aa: CASSPGIGGVDYGYTF
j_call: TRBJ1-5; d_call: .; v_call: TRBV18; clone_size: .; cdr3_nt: TGTGCCAGCTCACCGGGGCCGCTCAGTCAGCCCCAGCATTTT; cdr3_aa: CASSPGPLSQPQHF
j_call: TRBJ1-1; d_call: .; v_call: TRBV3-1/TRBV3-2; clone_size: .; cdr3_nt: TGTGCCAGCAGCCTAGACACTGAAGCTTTCTTT; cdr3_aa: CASSLDTEAFF
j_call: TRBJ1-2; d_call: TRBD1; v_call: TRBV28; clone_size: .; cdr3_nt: TGTGCCAGCAGACTCACAGGGGGCGACTATGGCTACACCTTC; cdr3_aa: CASRLTGGDYGYTF
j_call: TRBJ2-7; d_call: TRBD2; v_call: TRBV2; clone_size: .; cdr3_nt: TGTGCCAGCAGTGAGGAGGGACTAGCGAATTACGAGCAGTACTTC; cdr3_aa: CASSEEGLANYEQYF
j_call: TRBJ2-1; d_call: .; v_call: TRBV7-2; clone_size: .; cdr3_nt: TGTGCCAGCAGCTTAGTAGGCGGTGATGAGCAGTTCTTC; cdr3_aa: CASSLVGGDEQFF
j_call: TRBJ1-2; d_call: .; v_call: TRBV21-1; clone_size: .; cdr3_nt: .; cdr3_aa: CASSRKVGQGATCGYTF
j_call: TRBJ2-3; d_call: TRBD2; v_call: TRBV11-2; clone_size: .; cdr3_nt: TGTGCCAGCAGCCACCCAGGACTAGCGGGATACACAGATACGCAGTATTTT; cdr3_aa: CASSHPGLAGYTDTQYF
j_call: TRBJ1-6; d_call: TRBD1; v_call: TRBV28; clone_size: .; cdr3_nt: TGTGCCAGCAGTTTGGTCCGGACAGGGGGGGTTCGTTCACCCCTCCACTTT; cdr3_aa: CASSLVRTGGVRSPLHF
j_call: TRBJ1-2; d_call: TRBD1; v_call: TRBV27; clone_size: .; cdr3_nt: TGTGCCAGCAGTGGACAGGGCCGATCCGGCTACACCTTC; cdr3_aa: CASSGQGRSGYTF
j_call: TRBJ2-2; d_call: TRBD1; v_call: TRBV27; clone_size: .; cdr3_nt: TGTGCCAGCAGTTCGGGACAGGTTAACACCGGGGAGCTGTTTTTT; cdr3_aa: CASSSGQVNTGELFF
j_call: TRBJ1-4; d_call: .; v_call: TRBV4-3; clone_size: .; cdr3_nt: TGCGCCAGCAGCCAAGATCGGGAGGGGTGGGAACTGTTTTTT; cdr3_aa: CASSQDREGWELFF